This record concerns one T cell receptor (beta chain) sequence. This record comes from a study of blood T cell repertoires in COVID-19. Background on the study: Donors in the United States, Italy and Spain gave samples during acute or convalescent COVID-19. In each case, the material was cDNA or gDNA derived from T cells, B-cell-depleted T cells, or PBMCs.

In the authors' workflow: Quantification of nucleated cells was approximated via reference gene primer amplification. Libraries were prepared by immunoSEQ multiplex PCR; TCRdb keeps only in-frame clonotypes and omits some of them. From that table come the V and J calls and clone size; the DNA was used to work out D and trimming. This sample has approximately 110,000 clones, with 75% to 90% found just once. This receptor was taken from an elderly woman with acute or convalescent COVID-19. The sample comprised peripheral blood.

For the CDR3, the DNA is TGTGCCACCGGAGGGGCAGGGAAGAACACTGAAGCTTTCTTT. As protein: CATGGAGKNTEAFF. This chain links TRBV24-1 with TRBJ1-1; D may be TRBD1 (5 bases). The CDR3 consists of 14 residues. With 9 bases removed from V and 1 base from J, the gap between germline ends came to 14 bases. Germline CDR1 and CDR2: KGHDR and SFDVKD.